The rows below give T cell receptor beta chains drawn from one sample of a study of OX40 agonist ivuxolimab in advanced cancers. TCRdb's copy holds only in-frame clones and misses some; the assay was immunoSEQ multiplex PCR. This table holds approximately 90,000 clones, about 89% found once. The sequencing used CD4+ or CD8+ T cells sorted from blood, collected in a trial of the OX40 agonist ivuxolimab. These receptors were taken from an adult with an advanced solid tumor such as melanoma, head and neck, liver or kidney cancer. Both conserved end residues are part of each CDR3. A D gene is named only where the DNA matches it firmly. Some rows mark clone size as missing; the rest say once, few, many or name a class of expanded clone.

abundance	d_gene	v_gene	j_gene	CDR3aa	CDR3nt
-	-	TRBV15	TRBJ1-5	CGAGNQPQHF	TGTGGAGCCGGCAATCAGCCCCAGCATTTT
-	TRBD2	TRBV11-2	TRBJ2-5	CASSQLAGETQYF	TGTGCCAGCAGCCAACTAGCGGGAGAGACCCAGTACTTC
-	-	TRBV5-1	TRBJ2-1	CASSLGGGSPSYNEQFF	TGCGCCAGCAGCTTGGGGGGTGGGAGCCCGTCATACAATGAGCAGTTCTTC
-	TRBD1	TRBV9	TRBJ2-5	CASSVGTGSISYQETQYF	TGTGCCAGCAGCGTAGGGACAGGGTCCATCTCGTACCAAGAGACCCAGTACTTC
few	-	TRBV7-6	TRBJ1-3	CASSLVSRRSSGNTIYF	TGTGCCAGCAGCTTAGTGTCCCGCAGGAGCTCTGGAAACACCATATATTTT
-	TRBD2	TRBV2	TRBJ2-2	CASSEQGSGTTGELFF	TGTGCCAGCAGTGAACAGGGTAGCGGGACCACCGGGGAGCTGTTTTTT
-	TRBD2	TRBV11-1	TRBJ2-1	CASSLRLAGVREQFF	TGTGCCAGCAGCCTTAGACTAGCGGGAGTTCGAGAGCAGTTCTTC
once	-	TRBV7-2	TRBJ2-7	CASSRQGGSYEQYF	TGTGCCAGCAGCCGCCAGGGTGGCTCCTACGAGCAGTACTTC
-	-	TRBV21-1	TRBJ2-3	CASSKTGTTHTDTQYF	TGTGCCAGCAGCAAAACGGGGACAACCCACACAGATACGCAGTATTTT
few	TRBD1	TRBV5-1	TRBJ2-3	CASSLGTGEAYF	TGCGCCAGCAGCCTAGGGACAGGGGAAGCGTATTTT
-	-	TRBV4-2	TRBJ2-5	CASSQDYKETQYF	TGTGCCAGCAGCCAAGACTACAAAGAGACCCAGTACTTC
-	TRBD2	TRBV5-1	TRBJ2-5	CASSNMTSGRTRQYF	TGCGCCAGCAGCAACATGACTAGCGGGAGGACCCGGCAGTACTTC
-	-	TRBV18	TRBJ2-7	CASSPPQGYEQYF	TGTGCCAGCTCACCACCCCAGGGCTACGAGCAGTACTTC
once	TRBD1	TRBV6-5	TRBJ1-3	CASRRQGAPGNTIYF	TGTGCCAGCAGGCGACAGGGGGCGCCGGGAAACACCATATATTTT
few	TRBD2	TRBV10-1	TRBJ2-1	CASSLTGTSGRAPSYNEQFF	TGCGCCAGCAGTCTCACCGGGACTAGCGGGAGGGCCCCCTCCTACAATGAGCAGTTCTTC
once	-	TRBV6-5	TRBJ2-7	CASGPGTTKTYEQYF	TGTGCCAGCGGCCCGGGGACAACGAAGACCTACGAGCAGTACTTC
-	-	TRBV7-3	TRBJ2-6	CASSPDPSSGANVLTF	TGTGCCAGCAGCCCGGACCCAAGCTCTGGGGCCAACGTCCTGACTTTC
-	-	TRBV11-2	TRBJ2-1	CASSLKLSSYNEQFF	TGTGCCAGCAGCTTAAAGCTGTCCTCCTACAATGAGCAGTTCTTC
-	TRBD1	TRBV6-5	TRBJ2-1	CASSLGTGGDEQFF	TGTGCCAGCAGTCTAGGGACAGGGGGGGATGAGCAGTTCTTC